This T cell receptor (beta chain) was identified during a study of T cells expressing NK-cell markers. Study at large: TCR beta repertoires came from sorted CD3+CD56+NKG2C+, CD3+CD56+NKG2C- and CD3+CD56-NKG2C+ T cells. Seven donors tested HCMV-seropositive and one tested seronegative among the eight sequenced.

Study-level results: Leadership of the CD3+CD56-NKG2C+ fraction also belonged to these clonotypes in several donors.

Following a re-call of the 5' RACE reads, TCRdb has one entry per CDR3 protein and lacks DNA. Here the sample table reports roughly 420,000 distinct CDR3 sequences. The length of the CDR3 is 14 residues. The germline V gene has CDR1 DFQATT and CDR2 SNEGSKA (reference sequence). On this clonotype: Its antigen is currently unknown.

Sequencing was done on a sample of blood T cells: a sorted CD56 or NKG2C T cell subset, CD4+ or CD8+ T cells, or bulk PBMC T cells (not recorded which). This chain joins TRBV20-1 and TRBJ2-1; the D gene TCRdb calls, TRBD2, cannot be checked with no DNA. This TCR derives from a woman aged 18 to 75 in good health. The CDR3 loop reads CSPSGTSLYNEQFF.